One sample yielded the 25 T cell receptor beta chains listed below, sequenced in a study of T cell repertoires in cytomegalovirus infection. Via MiXCR, TCRdb re-called the reads, giving one row per CDR3 protein. The sample has 250,000 to 300,000 distinct CDR3 sequences; around 20% are singletons. The antigens of these receptors remain unknown. The sequences come from cultured PBMCs, collected from culture after CMV antigen stimulation. The receptors come from a human donor in good health (CMV status not recorded). Some clones in this sample may be carry-over from other donors' samples.

This clonotype was counted between two and nine times. The CDR3 sequence is CASRLGENQPQHF. The CDR3 nucleotides read TGTGCCAGCCGTCTCGGGGAGAACCAGCCCCAGCATTTT. The chain combines TRBV12-3 or TRBV12-4 with TRBJ1-5; no clear D. The CDR3 totals 13 residues. V lost 8 bases to trimming and J lost 7 bases, with 15 bases between them.

This clonotype was detected only once. The chain combines TRBV11-3 with TRBJ1-5, with D hard to call. Germline V gene sequence: CDR1 SGHNT, CDR2 YENEEA. The CDR3 covers 13 residues. Deletions cut 4 bases from V and 7 bases from J, with 11 bases between. The CDR3 reads CASSSDPAQPQHF. The CDR3 DNA is TGTGCCAGCAGCTCAGACCCCGCCCAGCCCCAGCATTTT. The entire variable domain, with the rest obtained from reference TRBV11-3 and TRBJ1-5, is as follows: EAGVVQSPRYKIIEKKQPVAFWCNPISGHNTLYWYLQNLGQGPELLIRYENEEAVDDSQLPKDRFSAERLKGVDSTLKIQPAELGDSAVYLCASSSDPAQPQHFGDGTRLSIL.

This clonotype was seen a few times. The rearrangement joins TRBV11-3 to TRBJ2-1, with TRBD2 matching over 11 bases. The V segment lost 7 bases and the J segment 6 bases; nucleotides outside the gene matches: 8. Germline V gene data show CDR1 as SGHNT and CDR2 as YENEEA. The CDR3 consists of 15 residues. This CDR3 reads CASTPGTSGSNEQFF. CDR3 in DNA: TGTGCCAGCACTCCCGGTACTAGCGGGAGCAATGAGCAGTTCTTC. The whole variable domain, filled in from reference TRBV11-3 and TRBJ2-1, reads EAGVVQSPRYKIIEKKQPVAFWCNPISGHNTLYWYLQNLGQGPELLIRYENEEAVDDSQLPKDRFSAERLKGVDSTLKIQPAELGDSAVYLCASTPGTSGSNEQFFGPGTRLTVL.

In this sample, this clonotype turned up a few times. V usage is TRBV20-1 and J usage is TRBJ1-2; D gene unclear. Per germline, CDR1 DFQATT and CDR2 SNEGSKA (reference sequence). The V end lost 6 bases, the J end lost 8 bases, and 10 bases lay between the germline ends. The CDR3 contains 10 residues. Here the CDR3 DNA reads TGCAGTGCAAGCGGACCCGGCTACACCTTC. Translating gives CSASGPGYTF.

This clonotype was found a few times. The chain employs TRBV7-2 and TRBJ2-3; no firm D call. Per germline, CDR1 SGHTA and CDR2 FQGNSA. CDR3 size: 15 residues. Trimming left V 6 bases short and J 2 bases short, with 15 bases between. The CDR3 nucleotides read TGTGCCAGCAGAAGTGAAGGTTTATCCACAGATACGCAGTATTTT. This translates into CASRSEGLSTDTQYF. The whole variable domain, filled in from reference TRBV7-2 and TRBJ2-3, reads GAGVSQSPSNKVTEKGKDVELRCDPISGHTALYWYRQSLGQGLEFLIYFQGNSAPDKSGLPSDRFSAERTGGSVSTLTIQRTQQEDSAVYLCASRSEGLSTDTQYFGPGTRLTVL.

This clonotype was detected a few times. The V gene is TRBV9, the J gene TRBJ2-5; TRBD2 matches at 9 bases. Germline CDR1 and CDR2: SGDLS and YYNGEE. This CDR3 has 15 amino acids. V gave up 4 bases and J gave up 4 bases; unmatched junction bases: 8. DNA of the CDR3: TGTGCCAGCAGCCCTCCGCGGGGGGGGGGAGAGACCCAGTACTTC. It is translated as CASSPPRGGGETQYF.

The rearrangement links TRBV28 to TRBJ1-1, with a possible D match to TRBD1 (5 bases). Trimming shortened V by 5 bases and J by 5 bases, and 15 bases separated the two germline ends. The CDR3 runs 14 residues. CDR1 MDHEN and CDR2 SYDVKM come from the germline V gene. The CDR3 DNA is TGTGCCAGCAGTCTGGTAGGGGAGTGGACTGAAGCTTTCTTT. This translates into CASSLVGEWTEAFF.

The sample holds a few counts of this clonotype. V is TRBV6-1 and J is TRBJ1-2; D not certain. The length of the CDR3 is 11 residues. The germline V and J ends were trimmed by 6 bases and 2 bases, with 4 bases remaining between them. CDR1 and CDR2 from the germline V gene are MNHNS and SASEGT. CDR3 protein: CASRENYGYTF. The DNA for the CDR3 is TGTGCCAGCAGGGAGAACTATGGCTACACCTTC.

This clonotype has just a few counts. The chain has TRBV6-6 and TRBJ1-3, with D hard to call. The CDR3 totals 15 residues. CDR1 MNHNY and CDR2 SVGAGI come from the germline V gene (reference sequence). Trimming stripped 7 bases from V and 0 bases from J, with 13 bases between. CDR3 in amino acids: CASILRADSGNTIYF. DNA for the CDR3: TGTGCCAGCATCCTCCGGGCCGACTCTGGAAACACCATATATTTT.

This clonotype showed up just a few times. The chain joins TRBV6-6 to TRBJ2-1; 12 bases are shared with TRBD2. The CDR3 loop spans 15 amino acids. Trimming at V came to 6 bases and at J to 7 bases, leaving 7 bases not matched to a gene. The V gene's germline CDR1 is MNHNY and CDR2 SVGAGI (reference sequence). The CDR3 loop is CASSLTGLAGNEQFF. The CDR3 DNA follows: TGTGCCAGCAGCCTCACAGGACTAGCGGGAAATGAGCAGTTCTTC.

The gene calls are TRBV20-1 and TRBJ2-3, with 9 bases aligning to TRBD2. V was clipped by 3 bases and J by 4 bases; unmatched bases: 11. CDR1 is DFQATT, CDR2 SNEGSKA, per germline (reference sequence). The CDR3 loop spans 16 amino acids. The CDR3 nucleotides are TGCAGTGCTAGGGAGATAGCGGGAGTGGTCCCAGATACGCAGTATTTT. Protein sequence: CSAREIAGVVPDTQYF.

V and J are TRBV19 and TRBJ1-4; 10 positions match TRBD1. This CDR3 contains 15 residues. Trimming took 4 bases from V and 5 from J; bases not matched to a gene: 4. Germline assignment: CDR1 LNHDA and CDR2 SQIVND (reference sequence). The CDR3 coding sequence is TGTGCCAGTAGTACTGGACAGGGGGAGAATGAAAAACTGTTTTTT. This gives the protein CASSTGQGENEKLFF.

The V gene is TRBV3-1, the J gene TRBJ1-2; D may be TRBD1 (5 bases). There are 14 residues in the CDR3. The V gene's germline CDR1 is LGHDT and CDR2 YNNKEL (reference sequence). Trimming took off 1 base at V and 8 bases at J, with 14 bases between the two ends. CDR3 loop: CASSQGGMSRGYTF. The CDR3 DNA is TGTGCCAGCAGCCAAGGGGGGATGTCTAGAGGCTACACCTTC.

This chain links TRBV30 with TRBJ2-1, with D uncertain. The CDR3 runs 14 residues. Germline assignment: CDR1 GTSNPN and CDR2 SVGIG (reference sequence). Trimming left V 4 bases short and J 0 bases short, with 10 bases between. The CDR3 reads CAWTPASSYNEQFF. The DNA of the CDR3 is TGTGCCTGGACTCCCGCTAGCTCCTACAATGAGCAGTTCTTC. Full variable domain (outside the CDR3, taken from reference TRBV30 and TRBJ2-1): SQTIHQWPATLVQPVGSPLSLECTVEGTSNPNLYWYRQAAGRGLQLLFYSVGIGQISSEVPQNLSASRPQDRQFILSSKKLLLSDSGFYLCAWTPASSYNEQFFGPGTRLTVL.

Only a few counts were recorded for this clonotype. The CDR3 DNA follows: TGTGCCAGCAGTGAAGTCACGAGGAATGAGCAGTTCTTC. Protein product: CASSEVTRNEQFF. The rearrangement links TRBV6-1 to TRBJ2-1; D is ambiguous. V lost 1 base to trimming and J lost 7 bases, with 8 bases between them. In germline, CDR1 is MNHNS, CDR2 SASEGT. This CDR3 is built from 13 residues.

Comments on this clonotype: A much larger clone sits a single nucleotide away, making a read error possible. The chain links TRBV7-9 to TRBJ2-2; TRBD1 matches 8 bases. V lost 3 bases, J lost 3 bases, and 3 bases stayed unmatched. The germline CDR1 and CDR2 sequences are SEHNR and FQNEAQ (reference sequence). The CDR3 is 15 residues long. Written as DNA, the CDR3 is TGTGCCAGCAGCTTCCCGGACAGGGACACCGGGGAGCTGTTTTTT. It codes for CASSFPDRDTGELFF.

This clonotype was detected only once. The chain combines TRBV14 with TRBJ1-1; TRBD1 matches 9 bases. Germline-derived CDR1 and CDR2 are SGHDN and FVKESK. Losses at the gene ends were 3 bases for V and 8 bases for J; bases not matched to a gene: 13. This CDR3 contains 16 residues. CDR3 nucleotides: TGTGCCAGCAGCCATACCCGGACAGGGGCCACTTTCGAAGCTTTCTTT. Its protein is CASSHTRTGATFEAFF.

This clonotype was seen a handful of times. The chain employs TRBV10-3 and TRBJ1-1; 7 nucleotides match TRBD1. The CDR3 is made up of 13 amino acids. Germline V gives CDR1 ENHRY, CDR2 SYGVKD. V lost 7 bases to trimming and J lost 1 base; unmatched junction nucleotides: 3. For the CDR3, the DNA is TGTGCCATCACCGGACAGGCGAACACTGAAGCTTTCTTT. This codes for CAITGQANTEAFF.

This clonotype was picked up a small number of times. The genes are TRBV24-1 and TRBJ1-6, with D possibly being TRBD1 (6 bases). The germline V gene encodes CDR1 KGHDR and CDR2 SFDVKD. The CDR3 is made up of 14 amino acids. Trimming cost V 9 bases and J 0 bases, with 8 bases left between them. This chain's CDR3 is CATSDSSYNSPLHF. Written as DNA, the CDR3 is TGTGCCACCTCGGACAGCTCCTATAATTCACCCCTCCACTTT.

This clonotype was seen many times. The chain uses TRBV7-2 and TRBJ1-2, with 8 bases matching TRBD1. After removal of 7 bases from V and 6 bases from J, the junction contained 19 bases not matched to a gene. This CDR3 spans 17 amino acids. CDR1 and CDR2 from the germline V gene are SGHTA and FQGNSA. CDR3 in amino acids: CASTLRTGYPSNDGYTF. The CDR3 DNA reads as TGTGCCAGCACCCTCCGGACAGGGTACCCCTCCAACGATGGCTACACCTTC.

The rearrangement links TRBV12-3 or TRBV12-4 to TRBJ1-6, with D unresolved. V lost 6 bases to trimming and J lost 9 bases, with 15 bases between them. The CDR3 runs 14 residues. The CDR3 region is CASSPRTQGSPLHF. In nucleotides, the CDR3 is TGTGCCAGCAGCCCTCGGACTCAAGGTTCACCCCTCCACTTT.

This clonotype was counted ten times or more. J is TRBJ2-3 and V is TRBV6-2 or TRBV6-3, with D possibly TRBD2 on 6 matching bases. The CDR3 runs 14 residues. Germline V gene sequence: CDR1 MNHEY, CDR2 SVGEGT. V lost 2 bases, J lost 5 bases, and 11 bases lay in between. CDR3 sequence: CASSYGGSQDTQYF. As DNA, the CDR3 is TGTGCCAGCAGTTACGGAGGGAGCCAAGATACGCAGTATTTT.

The chain recombines TRBV12-3 or TRBV12-4 with TRBJ1-1; D is unresolved. This CDR3 has 15 amino acids. Between the trimmed V and J ends, which lost 7 bases and 4 bases, there was a span of 19 bases. The DNA of the CDR3 is TGTGCCAGCACGCCGACCGGAGGGCTGGGCACTGAAGCTTTCTTT. Protein product: CASTPTGGLGTEAFF.

This sequence joins TRBV6-5 and TRBJ2-2; D is undetermined. V gave up 0 bases and J gave up 2 bases, with 13 bases separating them. CDR1 MNHEY and CDR2 SVGAGI come from the germline V gene. The CDR3 has 17 residues. CDR3 amino acids: CASSYSSATINTGELFF. The CDR3 DNA sequence: TGTGCCAGCAGTTACTCGTCTGCGACGATAAACACCGGGGAGCTGTTTTTT.

This chain joins TRBV30 and TRBJ2-3, with 11 bases aligning to TRBD2. J was trimmed by 5 bases and V by 3 bases; bases with no gene match: 4. Germline V lookup: CDR1 GTSNPN, CDR2 SVGIG (reference sequence). The CDR3 extends over 14 amino acids. The CDR3 DNA reads as TGTGCCTGGAGCCCACTAGCGGGAGTAGATACGCAGTATTTT. It yields the protein CAWSPLAGVDTQYF. The full variable domain, rest sourced from reference TRBV30 and TRBJ2-3, is SQTIHQWPATLVQPVGSPLSLECTVEGTSNPNLYWYRQAAGRGLQLLFYSVGIGQISSEVPQNLSASRPQDRQFILSSKKLLLSDSGFYLCAWSPLAGVDTQYFGPGTRLTVL.